These 14 T cell receptor beta chains were sequenced from one sample in a study of blood T cell repertoires in COVID-19. Assay used: immunoSEQ multiplex PCR; TCRdb lists only in-frame clones, some missing. The sample records a few hundred thousand clones, 75% to 90% being singletons. Sequenced input: peripheral blood. Receptors were obtained from a woman of 80 years or more with COVID-19, enrolled during active disease.

The chain carries TRBV15 and TRBJ1-1, with D hard to call. This CDR3 comprises 15 residues. Trimming stripped 0 bases from V and 6 bases from J, with 14 bases between. Germline values: CDR1 LNHNV, CDR2 YYDKDF (reference sequence). This CDR3 is CATSRDQASDAEAFF. CDR3 bases: TGTGCCACCAGCAGAGACCAGGCTTCTGACGCTGAAGCTTTCTTT.

The chain combines TRBV4-1 with TRBJ1-2, with TRBD1 matching 7 bases. The germline V gene encodes CDR1 MGHRA and CDR2 YSYEKL. J lost 4 bases, V lost 3 bases, and 8 bases had no gene match. The length of the CDR3 is 15 residues. Here the CDR3 DNA reads TGCGCCAGCAGCCAGCCAAACAGGGGATTCTATGGCTACACCTTC. Its protein product is CASSQPNRGFYGYTF.

The chain couples TRBV5-1 to TRBJ1-1; D may be TRBD1 (5 bases). The CDR3 runs 16 residues. Looked up from germline, CDR1 is SGHRS and CDR2 is YFSETQ. V was shortened by 0 bases and J by 5 bases, with 17 bases between the two germline ends. The CDR3 here is CASSLVEVGQGTEAFF. The DNA of the CDR3 is TGCGCCAGCAGCTTGGTAGAGGTTGGGCAGGGTACTGAAGCTTTCTTT.

The gene calls are TRBV11-1 and TRBJ2-3, with D possibly being TRBD2 (5 bases). CDR3 length: 16 amino acids. The V and J ends lost 5 bases and 3 bases respectively, with 18 bases between them. Per germline, CDR1 SGHAT and CDR2 FQDESV (reference sequence). Here the CDR3 reads CASSPRTLGPTDTQYF. CDR3 bases: TGTGCCAGCAGCCCTCGGACTCTTGGACCGACAGATACGCAGTATTTT.

V and J are TRBV9 and TRBJ2-7; the D is unclear. CDR1 SGDLS and CDR2 YYNGEE come from the germline V gene. The CDR3 extends over 12 amino acids. The V end was cut by 3 bases, the J end by 7 bases, with 11 bases between. CDR3 in DNA: TGTGCCAGCAGCGGCGGAACAAGGGAGCAGTACTTC. Its protein is CASSGGTREQYF.

This chain's CDR3 is CASSPAGSPLNTEAFF. The CDR3 nucleotides are TGTGCCAGCTCACCAGCGGGGAGCCCCCTGAACACTGAAGCTTTCTTT. This rearrangement joins TRBV18 to TRBJ1-1, with D unclear. Germline V gives CDR1 KGHSH, CDR2 LQKENI. The length of the CDR3 is 16 residues. V was trimmed by 2 bases and J by 0 bases, leaving 13 bases between them.

The chain is built from TRBV5-4 and TRBJ2-2; 8 bases match TRBD2. This CDR3 comprises 15 residues. Losses at the gene ends were 5 bases for V and 6 bases for J; bases not matched to a gene: 9. Germline V gene sequence: CDR1 SGHNT, CDR2 YYREEE (reference sequence). CDR3 sequence reads: CASSIPGLGAGELFF. CDR3 DNA sequence: TGTGCCAGCAGTATCCCGGGACTAGGGGCCGGGGAGCTGTTTTTT.

V is TRBV7-9 and J is TRBJ2-5; possibly TRBD1 for D (6 bases). The CDR3 totals 12 residues. CDR1 and CDR2 from the germline V gene are SEHNR and FQNEAQ (reference sequence). V lost 5 bases, J lost 9 bases, and 13 bases lay in between. CDR3 DNA: TGTGCCAGCAGCCGACAGGTTATGGCCCAGTACTTC. As protein: CASSRQVMAQYF.

This clone appeared a single time. The chain links TRBV6-1 to TRBJ1-1; D possibly corresponds to TRBD1 (6 bases). Trimming took 8 bases from V and 4 from J, leaving 11 bases between them. Germline-derived CDR1 and CDR2 are MNHNS and SASEGT. This CDR3 region has 12 residues. CDR3 residues: CASGEGGTEAFF. The CDR3 nucleotides are TGTGCCAGCGGGGAGGGGGGCACTGAAGCTTTCTTT.

The chain links TRBV7-9 to TRBJ1-5; 7 bases fit TRBD1. Per germline, CDR1 SEHNR and CDR2 FQNEAQ (reference sequence). This CDR3 spans 16 amino acids. V lost 3 bases to trimming and J lost 0 bases; unmatched junction nucleotides: 5. CDR3 nucleotide sequence: TGTGCCAGCAGCTTTATAGGGGGCCATAGCAATCAGCCCCAGCATTTT. This gives the protein CASSFIGGHSNQPQHF. Using reference TRBV7-9 and TRBJ1-5 for the parts outside the CDR3, the full variable domain is DTGVSQNPRHKITKRGQNVTFRCDPISEHNRLYWYRQTLGQGPEFLTYFQNEAQLEKSRLLSDRFSAERPKGSFSTLEIQRTEQGDSAMYLCASSFIGGHSNQPQHFGDGTRLSIL.

The chain is built from TRBV6-5 and TRBJ2-7, with D maybe TRBD1 (6 bases). CDR3 length: 13 amino acids. With 6 bases removed from V and 0 bases from J, the gap between germline ends came to 9 bases. Per germline, CDR1 MNHEY and CDR2 SVGAGI. In nucleotides, the CDR3 is TGTGCCAGCAGCGACAGGCCCTCCTACGAGCAGTACTTC. This codes for CASSDRPSYEQYF.

The chain uses TRBV7-2 and TRBJ1-2; D call uncertain. Trimming shortened V by 1 base and J by 3 bases, and 15 bases separated the two germline ends. The CDR3 is made up of 16 amino acids. Germline V gene lookup returns CDR1 SGHTA and CDR2 FQGNSA. The CDR3 protein is CASSLDIRREDYGYTF. The DNA for the CDR3 is TGTGCCAGCAGCTTAGATATTAGGAGGGAGGACTATGGCTACACCTTC.

The CDR3 DNA is TGTGCCACCAGCAGAGCGGGGAGCAATCAGCCCCAGCATTTT. Protein sequence: CATSRAGSNQPQHF. This chain joins TRBV15 and TRBJ1-5; D unclear. Germline lookup yields CDR1 LNHNV and CDR2 YYDKDF (reference sequence). The CDR3 has 14 residues. Trimming pared 1 base from V and 1 base from J, leaving 5 bases between.

The J gene is TRBJ1-1, the V gene TRBV28; TRBD1 is a possible D gene (5 bases). The CDR3 loop spans 14 amino acids. V gave up 7 bases and J gave up 4 bases, with 16 bases separating them. Germline CDR1 is MDHEN and CDR2 is SYDVKM. The CDR3 nucleotides are TGTGCCAGCACCCCAAGGGGTCGAAGCACTGAAGCTTTCTTT. Amino acids: CASTPRGRSTEAFF.